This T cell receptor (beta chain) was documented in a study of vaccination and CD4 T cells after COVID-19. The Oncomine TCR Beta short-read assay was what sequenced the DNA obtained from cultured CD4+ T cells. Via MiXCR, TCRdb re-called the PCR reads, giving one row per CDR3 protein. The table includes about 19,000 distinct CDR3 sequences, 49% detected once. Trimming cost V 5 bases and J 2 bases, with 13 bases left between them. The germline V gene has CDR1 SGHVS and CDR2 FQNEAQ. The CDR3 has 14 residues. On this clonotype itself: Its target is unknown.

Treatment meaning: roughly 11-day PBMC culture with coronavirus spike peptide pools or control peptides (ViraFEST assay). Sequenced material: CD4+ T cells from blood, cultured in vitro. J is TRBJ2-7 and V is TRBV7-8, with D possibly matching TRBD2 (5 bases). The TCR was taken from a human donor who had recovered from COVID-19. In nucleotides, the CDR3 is TGTGCCAGCAGCCTCGGACTCGCACCCTACGAGCAGTACTTC. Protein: CASSLGLAPYEQYF.